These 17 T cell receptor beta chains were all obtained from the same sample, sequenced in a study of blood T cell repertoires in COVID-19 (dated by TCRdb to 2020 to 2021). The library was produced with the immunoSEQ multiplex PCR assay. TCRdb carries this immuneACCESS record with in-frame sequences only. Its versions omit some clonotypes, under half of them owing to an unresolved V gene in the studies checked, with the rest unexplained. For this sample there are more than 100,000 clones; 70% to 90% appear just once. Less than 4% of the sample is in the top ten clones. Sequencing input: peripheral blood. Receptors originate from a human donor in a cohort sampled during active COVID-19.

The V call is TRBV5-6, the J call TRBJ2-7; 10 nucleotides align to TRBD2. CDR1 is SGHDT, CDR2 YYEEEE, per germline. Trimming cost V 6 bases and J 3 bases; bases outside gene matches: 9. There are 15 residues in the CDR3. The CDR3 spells CASNRFQREGYEQYF. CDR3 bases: TGTGCCAGCAACCGATTCCAGCGGGAGGGCTACGAGCAGTACTTC.

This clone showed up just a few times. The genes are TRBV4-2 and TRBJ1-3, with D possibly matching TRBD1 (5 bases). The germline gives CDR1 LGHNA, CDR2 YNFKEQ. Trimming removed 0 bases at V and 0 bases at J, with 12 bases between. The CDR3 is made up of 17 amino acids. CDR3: CASSQDLDTFSGNTIYF. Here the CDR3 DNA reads TGTGCCAGCAGCCAAGATCTGGACACCTTCTCTGGAAACACCATATATTTT.

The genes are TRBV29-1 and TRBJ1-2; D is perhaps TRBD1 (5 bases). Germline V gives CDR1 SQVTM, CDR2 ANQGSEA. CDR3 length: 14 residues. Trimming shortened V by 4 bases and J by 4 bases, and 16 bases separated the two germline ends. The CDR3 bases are TGCAGCGTTGTCCAGGCGGGGCGAATCTATGGCTACACCTTC. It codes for CSVVQAGRIYGYTF.

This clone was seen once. For the CDR3, the DNA is TGCGCCAGCAGCTTTGACGGAGCCTACGAGCAGTACTTC. Residues: CASSFDGAYEQYF. The chain joins TRBV5-1 to TRBJ2-7; D remains ambiguous. V was trimmed by 2 bases and J by 2 bases, leaving 8 bases between them. This CDR3 contains 13 residues. Germline CDR1 is SGHRS and CDR2 is YFSETQ. Full variable domain (missing parts from reference TRBV5-1 and TRBJ2-7): KAGVTQTPRYLIKTRGQQVTLSCSPISGHRSVSWYQQTPGQGLQFLFEYFSETQRNKGNFPGRFSGRQFSNSRSEMNVSTLELGDSALYLCASSFDGAYEQYFGPGTRLTVT.

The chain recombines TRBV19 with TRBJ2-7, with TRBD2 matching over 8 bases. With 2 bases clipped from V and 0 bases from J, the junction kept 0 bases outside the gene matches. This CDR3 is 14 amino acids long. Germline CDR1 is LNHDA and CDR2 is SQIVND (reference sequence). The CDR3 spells CASSISGSSYEQYF. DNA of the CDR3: TGTGCCAGTAGTATAAGCGGGAGCTCCTACGAGCAGTACTTC.

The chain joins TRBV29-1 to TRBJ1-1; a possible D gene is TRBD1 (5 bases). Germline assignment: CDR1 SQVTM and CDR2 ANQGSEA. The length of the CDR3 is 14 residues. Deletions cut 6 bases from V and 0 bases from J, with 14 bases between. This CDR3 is CSVAFGGMNTEAFF. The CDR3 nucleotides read TGCAGCGTCGCGTTCGGGGGGATGAACACTGAAGCTTTCTTT.

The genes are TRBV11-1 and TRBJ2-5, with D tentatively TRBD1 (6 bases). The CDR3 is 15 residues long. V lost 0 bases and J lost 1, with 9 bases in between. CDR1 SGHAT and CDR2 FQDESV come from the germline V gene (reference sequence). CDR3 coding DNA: TGTGCCAGCAGCTTAGCGGGGGCTATCCAAGAGACCCAGTACTTC. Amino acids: CASSLAGAIQETQYF.

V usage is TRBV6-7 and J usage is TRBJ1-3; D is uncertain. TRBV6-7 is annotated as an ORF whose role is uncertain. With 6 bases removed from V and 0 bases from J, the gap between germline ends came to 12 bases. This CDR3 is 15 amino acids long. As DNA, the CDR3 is TGTGCCAGCAGGTTTCTACGGTGCTCTGGAAACACCATATATTTT. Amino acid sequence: CASRFLRCSGNTIYF.

The CDR3 loop is CSPSDRSTDTQYF. In DNA, the CDR3 is TGCAGCCCCTCGGACAGAAGCACAGATACGCAGTATTTT. The V and J genes are TRBV29-1 and TRBJ2-3, with a possible D match to TRBD1 (6 bases). V was shortened by 8 bases and J by 0 bases, with 12 bases between the two germline ends. CDR1 is SQVTM, CDR2 ANQGSEA, per germline. The CDR3 is 13 residues long.

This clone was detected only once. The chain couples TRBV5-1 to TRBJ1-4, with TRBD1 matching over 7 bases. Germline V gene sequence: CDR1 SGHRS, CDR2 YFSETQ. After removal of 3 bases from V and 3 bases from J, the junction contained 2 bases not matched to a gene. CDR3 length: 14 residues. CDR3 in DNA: TGCGCCAGCAGCTCCGGGACAGCTAATGAAAAACTGTTTTTT. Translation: CASSSGTANEKLFF.

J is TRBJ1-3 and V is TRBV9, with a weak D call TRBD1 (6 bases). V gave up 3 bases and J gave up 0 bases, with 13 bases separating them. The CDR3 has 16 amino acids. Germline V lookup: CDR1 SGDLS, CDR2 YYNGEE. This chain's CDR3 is CASSGSGTSSGNTIYF. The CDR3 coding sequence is TGTGCCAGCAGCGGATCCGGGACAAGCTCTGGAAACACCATATATTTT. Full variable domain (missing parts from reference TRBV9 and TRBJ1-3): DSGVTQTPKHLITATGQRVTLRCSPRSGDLSVYWYQQSLDQGLQFLIQYYNGEERAKGNILERFSAQQFPDLHSELNLSSLELGDSALYFCASSGSGTSSGNTIYFGEGSWLTVV.

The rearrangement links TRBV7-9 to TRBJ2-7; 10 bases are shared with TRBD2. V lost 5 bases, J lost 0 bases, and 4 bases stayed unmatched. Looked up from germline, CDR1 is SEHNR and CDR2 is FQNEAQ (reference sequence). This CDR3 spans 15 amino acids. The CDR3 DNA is TGTGCCAGCAGCAGTAGCGGGAGGAGCTCCTACGAGCAGTACTTC. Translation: CASSSSGRSSYEQYF.

CDR3 in amino acids: CASSFGNYGYTF. DNA for the CDR3: TGTGCCAGCAGCTTTGGCAACTATGGCTACACCTTC. This chain connects TRBV7-8 to TRBJ1-2; unclear D gene. Per germline, CDR1 SGHVS and CDR2 FQNEAQ. Trimming took off 3 bases at V and 2 bases at J, with 4 bases between the two ends. This CDR3 is 12 amino acids long.

The CDR3 loop is CASSQDRLGRVTDTQYF. DNA for the CDR3: TGCGCCAGCAGCCAAGATCGGCTTGGCAGGGTGACAGATACGCAGTATTTT. This rearrangement joins TRBV4-1 to TRBJ2-3, with D perhaps TRBD1 (5 bases). Trimming stripped 0 bases from V and 3 bases from J, with 16 bases between. The germline V gene encodes CDR1 MGHRA and CDR2 YSYEKL. CDR3 length: 17 amino acids.

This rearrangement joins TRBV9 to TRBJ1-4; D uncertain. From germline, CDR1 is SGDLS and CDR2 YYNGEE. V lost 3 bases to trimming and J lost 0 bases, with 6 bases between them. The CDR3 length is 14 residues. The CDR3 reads CASSEGATNEKLFF. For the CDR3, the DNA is TGTGCCAGCAGCGAGGGAGCAACTAATGAAAAACTGTTTTTT.

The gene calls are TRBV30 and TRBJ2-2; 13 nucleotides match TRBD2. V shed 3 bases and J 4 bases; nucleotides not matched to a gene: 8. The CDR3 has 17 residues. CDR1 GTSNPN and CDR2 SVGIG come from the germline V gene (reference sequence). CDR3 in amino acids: CAWRSGLAGVSTGELFF. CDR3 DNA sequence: TGTGCCTGGAGATCAGGACTAGCGGGAGTAAGCACCGGGGAGCTGTTTTTT.

The CDR3 sequence: CASSVGLAGTETQYF. CDR3 in DNA: TGTGCCAGCAGCGTAGGACTAGCGGGCACAGAGACCCAGTACTTC. V gene TRBV7-2 combines with J gene TRBJ2-5, with 11 bases identical to TRBD2. Germline CDR1 is SGHTA and CDR2 is FQGNSA. J lost 4 bases, V lost 5 bases, and 6 bases had no gene match. The CDR3 loop spans 15 amino acids.